These 7 T cell receptor beta chains share one sample of origin, sequenced in a study of Graves' ophthalmopathy and Graves' hyperthyroidism. Transcripts of RNA were the source for amplifying TCR beta CDR3 regions. An initial RT-PCR round employing HTBI primers preceded a second-round multiplex PCR. TCRdb called the multiplex PCR reads again in MiXCR, with one record for every CDR3 protein. The data show approximately 380,000 distinct CDR3 sequences, with around 21% seen just once and roughly 3% held by the top ten. The sequencing sample was made of peripheral blood. These receptors came from a woman aged 18-29 years with stable Graves' hyperthyroidism.

Comment on this clonotype: Being one base from a much bigger clone, this may be a read error. No conserved phenylalanine or tryptophan ends this CDR3, so it is likely a read error. This rearrangement joins TRBV30 to TRBJ1-1; no definite D call. The germline CDR1 and CDR2 sequences are GTSNPN and SVGIG (reference sequence). Trimming took off 2 bases at V and 5 bases at J, with 15 bases between the two ends. CDR3 length equals 14 residues. CDR3 loop: CAWSTTTLGTEAFY. CDR3 coding DNA: TGTGCCTGGAGTACCACCACCCTGGGTACTGAAGCTTTCTAT.

The table lists this clonotype with many counts. The V and J genes are TRBV15 and TRBJ1-2; no firm D call. The CDR3 has 15 amino acids. V lost 0 bases to trimming and J lost 8 bases, with 16 bases between them. Germline lookup yields CDR1 LNHNV and CDR2 YYDKDF (reference sequence). Here the CDR3 DNA reads TGTGCCACCAGCAGAGATCTGGACGTCCAAGCAGGCTACACCTTC. Translation gives CATSRDLDVQAGYTF.

The chain uses TRBV6-2 or TRBV6-3 and TRBJ2-7; D could derive from TRBD1 or TRBD2 (5 bases each). This CDR3 has 12 residues. The V gene lost 5 bases and the J gene lost 11 bases, with 16 bases spanning the gap. Germline V gene lookup returns CDR1 MNHEY and CDR2 SVGEGT. For the CDR3, the DNA is TGTGCCAGCAGTGGGGCCCGTCGGGGCAAGTACTTC. It yields the protein CASSGARRGKYF.

This clonotype was counted many times. The genes are TRBV6-4 and TRBJ2-2; 7 bases match TRBD2. V lost 6 bases to trimming and J lost 2 bases; unmatched junction nucleotides: 12. This CDR3 spans 17 amino acids. CDR1 is MRHNA, CDR2 SNTAGT, per germline. The CDR3 DNA follows: TGTGCCAGCAGAAAAAAGTCGGGACTATCAAACACCGGGGAGCTGTTTTTT. Amino acids: CASRKKSGLSNTGELFF.

In its sample, this clonotype was seen many times. This chain joins TRBV7-6 and TRBJ2-7; 11 bases are a match to TRBD2. Germline values: CDR1 SGHVS, CDR2 FNYEAQ. The CDR3 covers 15 residues. V shed 5 bases, J shed 7 bases, and the junction held 10 bases outside the gene matches. The CDR3 is CASSPLAGGVVEQYF. The CDR3, as DNA: TGTGCCAGCAGCCCCCTAGCGGGAGGAGTTGTGGAGCAGTACTTC.

This clonotype occurred many times. In nucleotides, the CDR3 is TGCGCCAGCACCCAGGTCGCTACTGGGGCCAACGTCCTGACTTTC. This encodes CASTQVATGANVLTF. J is TRBJ2-6 and V is TRBV5-1; D not resolved. V lost 6 bases and J 2 bases, leaving 12 bases between the germline ends. The CDR3 has 15 amino acids. Germline V gene data show CDR1 as SGHRS and CDR2 as YFSETQ.

The J gene is TRBJ1-2, the V gene TRBV7-2; D not certain. The V gene's germline CDR1 is SGHTA and CDR2 FQGNSA. Between the trimmed V and J ends, which lost 5 bases and 2 bases, there was a span of 15 bases. The CDR3 is 15 residues long. The DNA for the CDR3 is TGTGCCAGCAGCGGCGGAGTCGGTACCAACTATGGCTACACCTTC. Protein product: CASSGGVGTNYGYTF.